This T cell receptor beta chain emerged from a study of CD8+ T cells in alopecia areata. Study overall: Twice daily, treated patients received 5 to 10 mg of oral tofacitinib. Regarding the study as a whole: Clonality exceeded that of normal scalp in lesional scalp, most notably in alopecia totalis/universalis.

TCR sequencing used cDNA made by reverse transcription of extracted RNA. The method was immunoSEQ multiplex PCR; TCRdb's version includes in-frame clones alone and lacks a portion of them. Of approximately 200,000 clones listed, 55% to 75% are singletons. This clone turned up a few times. Its target is not known. Specified treatment: oral pan-JAK inhibitor, 5-10 mg twice daily. The CDR3 runs 17 residues. Germline-derived CDR1 and CDR2 are SGHTA and FQGNSA. With V trimmed by 4 bases and J by 3 bases, 4 bases remained unmatched. The origin of this receptor is a human donor with alopecia areata. The genes are TRBV7-2 and TRBJ2-6, with 12 bases identical to TRBD2. The material sequenced was CD4+ T cells sorted from blood, taken at week 24, from a patient treated with tofacitinib. CDR3 bases: TGTGCCAGCAGCTCCACTAGCGGGGGGCGTGGGGCCAACGTCCTGACTTTC. It translates to CASSSTSGGRGANVLTF.